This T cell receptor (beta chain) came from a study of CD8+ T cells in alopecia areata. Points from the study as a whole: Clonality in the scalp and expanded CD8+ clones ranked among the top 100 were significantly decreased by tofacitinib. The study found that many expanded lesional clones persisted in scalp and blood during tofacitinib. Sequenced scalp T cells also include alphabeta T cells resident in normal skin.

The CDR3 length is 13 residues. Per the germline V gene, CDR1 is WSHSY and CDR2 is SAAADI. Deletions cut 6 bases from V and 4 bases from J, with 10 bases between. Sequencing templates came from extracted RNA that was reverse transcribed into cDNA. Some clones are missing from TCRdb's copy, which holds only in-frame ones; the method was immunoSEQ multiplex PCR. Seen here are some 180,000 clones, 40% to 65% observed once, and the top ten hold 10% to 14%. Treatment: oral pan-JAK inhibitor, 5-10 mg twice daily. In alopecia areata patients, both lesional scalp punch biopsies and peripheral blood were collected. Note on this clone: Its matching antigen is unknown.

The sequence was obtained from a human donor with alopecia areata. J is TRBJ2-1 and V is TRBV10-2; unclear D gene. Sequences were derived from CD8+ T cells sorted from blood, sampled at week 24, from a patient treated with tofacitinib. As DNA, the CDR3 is TGCGCCAGCAGCGTAGCCATTTACAATGAGCAGTTCTTC. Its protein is CASSVAIYNEQFF.